The 21 T cell receptor beta chains below come from one sample, sequenced in a study of blood T cells in healthy people across ages. A second about 7 to 12 cycle PCR used barcoded and J-beta primers. One entry per CDR3 protein, called by TCRdb with MiXCR from the 5' RACE reads. The sample carries about 640,000 distinct CDR3 sequences, around 31% recorded once. The sequencing input was blood. The receptors shown here come from an elderly woman in good health.

V usage is TRBV19 and J usage is TRBJ1-2; 8 bases line up with TRBD1. Germline-derived CDR1 and CDR2 are LNHDA and SQIVND (reference sequence). This CDR3 is 15 amino acids long. After removal of 7 bases from V and 4 bases from J, the junction contained 11 bases not matched to a gene. As DNA, the CDR3 is TGTGCCAGTATCCCTCCGGGACAGGACTTCTATGGCTACACCTTC. Its translation is CASIPPGQDFYGYTF.

The J gene is TRBJ2-2, the V gene TRBV20-1; tentatively, D is TRBD1 (6 bases). Germline V lookup: CDR1 DFQATT, CDR2 SNEGSKA (reference sequence). The V end was cut by 3 bases, the J end by 4 bases, with 18 bases between. The CDR3 covers 16 residues. Here the CDR3 reads CSASVQGRESTGELFF. DNA of the CDR3: TGCAGTGCTAGTGTACAGGGCAGAGAAAGCACCGGGGAGCTGTTTTTT.

V usage is TRBV7-3 and J usage is TRBJ2-7; tentatively, D is TRBD2 (5 bases). The germline V gene has CDR1 SGHTA and CDR2 FQGTGA. V lost 1 base to trimming and J lost 3 bases, with 10 bases between them. This CDR3 is built from 14 residues. In DNA form, the CDR3 reads TGTGCCAGCAGCTTAAATACGGGATTCTACGAGCAGTACTTC. It specifies CASSLNTGFYEQYF.

This clonotype was picked up many times. V is TRBV20-1 and J is TRBJ1-1, with D tentatively TRBD1 (5 bases). Trimming removed 6 bases at V and 0 bases at J, with 14 bases between. Germline loops: CDR1 DFQATT, CDR2 SNEGSKA (reference sequence). The CDR3 loop spans 14 amino acids. CDR3 coding DNA: TGCAGTGCCGAAGGGGTGGGATTGAACACTGAAGCTTTCTTT. Residues: CSAEGVGLNTEAFF.

The chain is built from TRBV20-1 and TRBJ2-5; TRBD2 agrees at 8 bases. The better agreement between TRBJ2-7 and the DNA end casts doubt on the J call. CDR3 length equals 13 residues. The germline V gene encodes CDR1 DFQATT and CDR2 SNEGSKA (reference sequence). The CDR3 sequence is CSAKSGSTYEQYF. The CDR3, as DNA: TGCAGTGCTAAGAGCGGGAGCACTTACGAGCAGTACTTC.

This clonotype occurred many times. The V call is TRBV7-9, the J call TRBJ2-1; the D gene could be TRBD1 or TRBD2 (6 bases each). V was shortened by 0 bases and J by 7 bases, with 10 bases between the two germline ends. Per germline, CDR1 SEHNR and CDR2 FQNEAQ (reference sequence). The CDR3 covers 14 residues. CDR3 in DNA: TGTGCCAGCAGCTTAGCGGGGGGCGAGAATGAGCAGTTCTTC. This translates into CASSLAGGENEQFF.

The table lists this clonotype with many counts. This sequence joins TRBV7-2 and TRBJ2-2, with 8 nucleotides matching TRBD2. Germline CDR1 and CDR2: SGHTA and FQGNSA. With V trimmed by 6 bases and J by 0 bases, 3 bases remained unmatched. This CDR3 is built from 15 residues. The CDR3 reads CASSPGLANTGELFF. The CDR3 DNA is TGTGCCAGCAGTCCGGGACTAGCGAACACCGGGGAGCTGTTTTTT. The whole variable domain, filled in from reference TRBV7-2 and TRBJ2-2, reads GAGVSQSPSNKVTEKGKDVELRCDPISGHTALYWYRQSLGQGLEFLIYFQGNSAPDKSGLPSDRFSAERTGGSVSTLTIQRTQQEDSAVYLCASSPGLANTGELFFGEGSRLTVL.

The gene calls are TRBV7-9 and TRBJ2-1; D gene uncertain. The J call could be wrong; TRBJ2-7 is a better fit for the DNA end. The CDR3 length is 14 residues. The V gene's germline CDR1 is SEHNR and CDR2 FQNEAQ (reference sequence). In DNA, the CDR3 is TGTGCCAGCAGCTTAGGTCCAAACTACAATGAGCAGTACTTC. This encodes CASSLGPNYNEQYF.

This clonotype was found many times. The chain joins TRBV9 to TRBJ1-2; maybe TRBD1 (6 bases). This CDR3 is built from 13 residues. Deletions cut 0 bases from V and 7 bases from J, with 10 bases between. In germline, CDR1 is SGDLS, CDR2 YYNGEE. The CDR3 protein is CASSVGTDVGYTF. The CDR3 DNA follows: TGTGCCAGCAGCGTAGGGACAGATGTTGGCTACACCTTC.

As to this clonotype: This clone may be a read error of a much larger clone one base away. A read error is likely, as this CDR3 ends without the conserved phenylalanine or tryptophan. The rearrangement links TRBV9 to TRBJ2-1, with a possible D match to TRBD2 (5 bases). Germline lookup yields CDR1 SGDLS and CDR2 YYNGEE. Trimming took 0 bases from V and 0 from J, leaving 7 bases between them. This CDR3 is 15 amino acids long. CDR3 DNA sequence: TGTGCCAGCAGCGTAGGAACTAGCTCCTACAATGAGCAGTTCGTC. Translation: CASSVGTSSYNEQFV.

In the case of this clonotype: This could be a read error, since a much larger clone is one nucleotide away. CDR3 DNA sequence: TGCGCCAGCAGTCCCAGACGGGGGGTTGACTATGGCTACACCTTC. Translation gives CASSPRRGVDYGYTF. The gene calls are TRBV4-3 and TRBJ1-2; TRBD1 is a possible D gene (5 bases). CDR3 length: 15 amino acids. The germline V gene encodes CDR1 LGHNA and CDR2 YSLEER. Trimming stripped 6 bases from V and 3 bases from J, with 17 bases between.

In its sample, this clonotype was seen a few times. This clone may be a read error of a much larger clone one base away. The chain recombines TRBV5-1 with TRBJ2-7; D remains ambiguous. The germline gives CDR1 SGHRS, CDR2 YFSETQ. This CDR3 spans 12 amino acids. V gave up 0 bases and J gave up 6 bases, with 7 bases separating them. The CDR3 region is CASSLEPVEQYF. The CDR3 coding sequence is TGCGCCAGCAGCTTGGAACCAGTCGAGCAGTACTTC.

This clonotype showed up just a few times. CDR3 sequence: CATIAGVRETQYF. For the CDR3, the DNA is TGTGCCACCATAGCGGGGGTCCGGGAGACCCAGTACTTC. J is TRBJ2-7 and V is TRBV2; the match to TRBD2 covers 9 bases. TRBJ2-5 explains the end of the DNA better; the J call may be wrong. Germline assignment: CDR1 SNHLY and CDR2 FYNNEI. The CDR3 spans 13 residues.

This clonotype turned up a few times. At one end, the junction sequence differs from germline, possibly due to a read error. This chain joins TRBV3-1 and TRBJ2-7; D uncertain. Germline CDR1 and CDR2: LGHDT and YNNKEL (reference sequence). There are 14 residues in the CDR3. The CDR3 DNA is TGTGCCAGCAGCCAAGCAGACGGATCCTACGAGCGGTACTTC. It specifies CASSQADGSYERYF.

The rearrangement uses TRBV29-1 and TRBJ2-2; 11 bases are a match to TRBD2. Trimming cost V 7 bases and J 1 base; bases outside gene matches: 2. The germline V gene encodes CDR1 SQVTM and CDR2 ANQGSEA. The CDR3 runs 14 residues. CDR3 sequence: CSAGTSGNTGELFF. For the CDR3, the DNA is TGCAGCGCCGGGACTAGCGGGAACACCGGGGAGCTGTTTTTT.

This clonotype was observed many times. The V call is TRBV3-1, the J call TRBJ1-6, with TRBD1 as a possible D gene (5 bases). V gave up 4 bases and J gave up 7 bases, with 14 bases separating them. The germline gives CDR1 LGHDT, CDR2 YNNKEL (reference sequence). The CDR3 totals 15 residues. In DNA, the CDR3 is TGTGCCAGCAGCCCCCTGGGGGGACGGAATTCACCCCTCCACTTT. This sequence encodes CASSPLGGRNSPLHF.

This clonotype was picked up many times. The chain recombines TRBV28 with TRBJ2-7; 9 bases agree with TRBD1. Germline-derived CDR1 and CDR2 are MDHEN and SYDVKM. Trimming at V came to 5 bases and at J to 3 bases, leaving 14 bases not matched to a gene. CDR3 length: 17 residues. CDR3 coding DNA: TGTGCCAGCAGTACCCAAGCGACAGGGGGTCGCCTCTACGAGCAGTACTTC. Translating it yields CASSTQATGGRLYEQYF. Full variable domain (remainder filled in from reference TRBV28 and TRBJ2-7): DVKVTQSSRYLVKRTGEKVFLECVQDMDHENMFWYRQDPGLGLRLIYFSYDVKMKEKGDIPEGYSVSREKKERFSLILESASTNQTSMYLCASSTQATGGRLYEQYFGPGTRLTVT.

This clonotype was recorded many times. With a much larger clone just one base away, this may be a read error. V usage is TRBV3-1 and J usage is TRBJ2-5; TRBD1 aligns across 7 bases. V shed 3 bases and J 11 bases; nucleotides not matched to a gene: 15. The V gene's germline CDR1 is LGHDT and CDR2 YNNKEL (reference sequence). This CDR3 region has 15 residues. CDR3 sequence reads: CASSQAGTAYNEQYF. The CDR3 DNA is TGTGCCAGCAGCCAGGCCGGGACAGCATACAATGAGCAGTACTTC.

In this sample, this clonotype turned up once. Germline is not matched at one junction end, which may reflect a read error. V gene TRBV20-1 combines with J gene TRBJ2-6; D not resolved. In germline, CDR1 is DFQATT, CDR2 SNEGSKA (reference sequence). The CDR3 runs to 13 residues. In DNA form, the CDR3 reads TGCAGTGCTAGTTACCCTGGGACCAACGTCCTGACTTTC. It specifies CSASYPGTNVLTF.

This clonotype was detected ten times or more. The chain uses TRBV7-9 and TRBJ1-6; 11 bases align to TRBD1. CDR3 size: 18 residues. Germline V gives CDR1 SEHNR, CDR2 FQNEAQ (reference sequence). J gave up 0 bases and V 0 bases, and 1 base lay outside the gene matches. CDR3 sequence (DNA): TGTGCCAGCAGCTTAGCCGGGACAGGGGGCTCCTATAATTCACCCCTCCACTTT. It specifies CASSLAGTGGSYNSPLHF.

The chain is built from TRBV3-1 and TRBJ2-6, with a tentative D call TRBD1 (6 bases). Germline V gene sequence: CDR1 LGHDT, CDR2 YNNKEL (reference sequence). The CDR3 loop spans 17 amino acids. Trimming took 4 bases from V and 2 from J, leaving 15 bases between them. CDR3 region: CASSLVSQGPGANVLTF. CDR3 DNA sequence: TGTGCCAGCAGCCTAGTAAGCCAGGGGCCTGGGGCCAACGTCCTGACTTTC.